These 7 T cell receptor beta chains came from one sample sequenced in a study of monozygotic twins with inflammatory bowel disease. TCRdb derives one entry per CDR3 protein from the 5' RACE reads, leaving out DNA. The sample totals 400,000 to 500,000 distinct CDR3 sequences; its top ten clones hold 2% to 3%. Source material: blood. All receptors come from a human donor with ulcerative colitis or Crohn's disease, or a healthy co-twin of an affected twin (not recorded which).

The CDR3: CASSRRAGDNEQFF. The chain carries TRBV11-2 and TRBJ2-1; there is no DNA to check the TCRdb D call of TRBD2. This CDR3 has 14 residues. Looked up from germline, CDR1 is SGHAT and CDR2 is FQNNGV.

The chain recombines TRBV5-1 with TRBJ2-3; TCRdb indicates TRBD1, and absent DNA this call remains unverified. This CDR3 is 16 amino acids long. Looked up from germline, CDR1 is SGHRS and CDR2 is YFSETQ. The CDR3 loop reads CASSLEEGAGTDTQYF.

The gene calls are TRBV20-1 and TRBJ2-1; TCRdb gives TRBD2 as the D gene, but with no DNA this cannot be confirmed. Germline assignment: CDR1 DFQATT and CDR2 SNEGSKA (reference sequence). The CDR3 runs 14 residues. This CDR3 is CSATSGGTNNEQFF.

The chain couples TRBV7-8 to TRBJ2-2; the TCRdb call, TRBD1, lacks DNA for checking. CDR1 SGHVS and CDR2 FQNEAQ come from the germline V gene. The CDR3 length is 17 residues. CDR3 in amino acids: CASSPTGTGGITGELFF.

V and J are TRBV10-3 and TRBJ2-5; as DNA is missing, the TRBD1 call by TCRdb cannot be tested. The CDR3 has 13 residues. The germline V gene has CDR1 ENHRY and CDR2 SYGVKD. CDR3 region: CAISPGVRETQYF.

This chain joins TRBV9 and TRBJ2-2; TCRdb calls TRBD2, which cannot be checked without DNA. Germline V gene lookup returns CDR1 SGDLS and CDR2 YYNGEE. CDR3 length equals 18 residues. This CDR3 is CASSVEKGGRRGTGELFF. The full variable domain, its missing parts supplied by reference TRBV9 and TRBJ2-2, is DSGVTQTPKHLITATGQRVTLRCSPRSGDLSVYWYQQSLDQGLQFLIQYYNGEERAKGNILERFSAQQFPDLHSELNLSSLELGDSALYFCASSVEKGGRRGTGELFFGEGSRLTVL.

The chain recombines TRBV2 with TRBJ1-6; without DNA, the TCRdb call of TRBD1 cannot be checked. This CDR3 is 14 amino acids long. Germline CDR1 reads SNHLY; CDR2 reads FYNNEI. CDR3 amino acids: CASRGQGSNSPLHF.